This record looks at one T cell receptor beta chain sequence and its context. This clone was seen only once. Its antigen remains undetermined. Base qualities were left out, and no much larger clone turns up one base away. Libraries were prepared through the immunoSEQ multiplex PCR assay. What TCRdb holds here is the immuneACCESS table cut down to in-frame rearrangements. Part of the clones is not present; checked against another copy, under half of the missing clones reflect an unresolved V gene, and the others are unexplained. Recorded for this sample are around 30,000 clones; about nine tenths of them occurred a single time. Roughly 3.6% of the sample comes from the top ten. These data originate in a study of chemoradiotherapy in HPV16-positive cancers (dated by TCRdb to between 2021 and 2024). With regard to the full study: Functional T-cell assays on cells from two HPV16-positive patients defined candidate HPV-specific T-cell clones and common TCR motifs. The study set out to ask whether T-cell immunity against the HPV oncoproteins E6 and E7 changes over the course of chemoradiotherapy and whether that immunity affects survival. The candidate HPV-specific TCRs and motifs were subsequently tracked in TCR repertoires obtained from some 90 patients with HPV-related cancers.

Because repertoires were sampled repeatedly during chemoradiotherapy, clonal expansion in the tumor microenvironment could be followed. At the junction V is shortened by 2 bases and J by 4 bases, with 26 bases in between. CDR1 is given as KGHSH and CDR2 as LQKENI, both from the germline V gene. The CDR3 contains 19 residues, cysteine and phenylalanine counted. The DNA shown is the 57-base CDR3, in frame from base 1. What the work shows at the level of the full study, not this receptor alone: The functional definition of HPV-specific T cells came from only two HPV16-positive patients, and the survival association was reported for HPV16-positive patients. In HPV16-positive patients, expansion of HPV-responsive T cells during chemoradiotherapy was found to be associated with improved recurrence-free survival. Expansion of candidate HPV-specific clones and E7-related TCR motifs was observed in the tumor microenvironment during treatment, whereas no such expansion was observed for non-HPV-specific T cells.

The chain couples TRBV18 to TRBJ1-2, and the D gene may be TRBD1, 5 bases matching. The sample here was blood, taken from a patient who underwent chemoradiotherapy. The origin of this receptor is a human donor with HPV-associated anogenital cancer. CDR3 region: CASSPEGTRLPRVFYGYTF. The DNA sequence follows: TGTGCCAGCTCACCAGAAGGGACGAGGCTACCCCGAGTGTTCTATGGCTACACCTTC.